This T cell receptor beta chain stems from a study of T cell responses to AZD1222 COVID-19 vaccine. Sequencing was performed with immunoSEQ multiplex PCR; in TCRdb, only in-frame clones are kept and a portion is missing. The sample records 180,000 or so clones, 90% to 95% being singletons. This receptor was identified in an adult who received the MenACWY meningococcal vaccine as a control. The starting material was peripheral blood, obtained 28 days after the second dose of the MenACWY control vaccine.

As DNA, the CDR3 is TGTGCCAGCAGGGCAGGGGGCCGCTATGGCTACACCTTC. Translated: CASRAGGRYGYTF. V gene TRBV25-1 combines with J gene TRBJ1-2; TRBD1 aligns across 8 bases. The germline gives CDR1 MGHDK, CDR2 SYGVNS. The CDR3 has 13 residues. V lost 6 bases to trimming and J lost 4 bases; unmatched junction nucleotides: 4.